The clone carrying this T cell receptor (beta chain) was detected ten times or more. The data originate from a study of CD8+CD57+ T cells in acquired aplastic anemia. Study-wide context: An average of approximately 3.2 ug of DNA was obtained from sorted CD4+ and CD8+ cells.

Genomic DNA, the template, was used for profiling of the TCR beta VDJ and CDR3. A single record per CDR3 protein comes from TCRdb applying MiXCR to the reads. Of more than 150,000 distinct CDR3 sequences listed, less than 65% are singletons. V lost 4 bases to trimming and J lost 4 bases, with 14 bases between them. The germline CDR1 and CDR2 sequences are PRHDT and FYEKMQ (reference sequence). CDR3 length equals 15 residues. This clonotype originated in a human donor with severe aplastic anemia or a healthy control (not recorded which). The sequencing input was sorted CD4+, CD8+, or CD8+CD57+ T cells (not recorded which) from PBMCs. The rearrangement uses TRBV13 and TRBJ1-5; the D gene is possibly TRBD1 (6 bases). The CDR3 nucleotides read TGTGCCAGCAGCTCCAGGGGAAATGGGAATCAGCCCCAGCATTTT. It translates to CASSSRGNGNQPQHF.